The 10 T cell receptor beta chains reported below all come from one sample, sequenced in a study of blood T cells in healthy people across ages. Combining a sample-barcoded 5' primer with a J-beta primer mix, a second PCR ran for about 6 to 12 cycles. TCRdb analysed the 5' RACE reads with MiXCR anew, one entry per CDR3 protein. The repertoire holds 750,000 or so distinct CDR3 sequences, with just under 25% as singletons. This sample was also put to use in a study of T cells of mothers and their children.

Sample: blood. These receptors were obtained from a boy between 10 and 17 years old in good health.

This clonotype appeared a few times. This CDR3 reads CSVEYSGRYYGYTF. In nucleotides, the CDR3 is TGCAGCGTTGAATACTCAGGCAGATACTATGGCTACACCTTC. The chain employs TRBV29-1 and TRBJ1-2, with no clear D. The CDR3 runs to 14 residues. Trimming shortened V by 2 bases and J by 3 bases, and 13 bases separated the two germline ends. The germline CDR1 and CDR2 sequences are SQVTM and ANQGSEA.

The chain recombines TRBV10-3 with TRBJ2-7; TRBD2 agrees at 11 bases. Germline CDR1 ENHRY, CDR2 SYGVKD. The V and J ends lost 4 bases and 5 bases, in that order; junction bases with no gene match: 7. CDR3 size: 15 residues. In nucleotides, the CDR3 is TGTGCCATCAGTGGACTAGCGGGGCCTCGGGACGAGCAGTACTTC. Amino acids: CAISGLAGPRDEQYF.

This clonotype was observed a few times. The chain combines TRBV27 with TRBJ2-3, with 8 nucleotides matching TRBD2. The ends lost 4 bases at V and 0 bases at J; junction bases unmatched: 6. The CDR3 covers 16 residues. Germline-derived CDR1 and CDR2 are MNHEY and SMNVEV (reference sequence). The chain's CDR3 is CASSSPQRESTDTQYF. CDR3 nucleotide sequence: TGTGCCAGCAGTTCCCCCCAGCGGGAGAGCACAGATACGCAGTATTTT.

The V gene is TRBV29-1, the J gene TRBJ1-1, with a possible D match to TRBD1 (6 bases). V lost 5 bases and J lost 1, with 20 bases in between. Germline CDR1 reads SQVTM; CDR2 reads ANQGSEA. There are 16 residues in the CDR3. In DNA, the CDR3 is TGCAGCGTTCCAGGAGCGGTGGGACATTCGAACACTGAAGCTTTCTTT. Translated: CSVPGAVGHSNTEAFF.

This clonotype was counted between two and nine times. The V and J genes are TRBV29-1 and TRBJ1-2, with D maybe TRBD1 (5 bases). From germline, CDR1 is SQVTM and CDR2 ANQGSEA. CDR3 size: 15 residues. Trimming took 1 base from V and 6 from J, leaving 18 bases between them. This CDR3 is CSVEGFQGQINGYTF. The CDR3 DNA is TGCAGCGTTGAAGGTTTCCAGGGCCAAATAAATGGCTACACCTTC.

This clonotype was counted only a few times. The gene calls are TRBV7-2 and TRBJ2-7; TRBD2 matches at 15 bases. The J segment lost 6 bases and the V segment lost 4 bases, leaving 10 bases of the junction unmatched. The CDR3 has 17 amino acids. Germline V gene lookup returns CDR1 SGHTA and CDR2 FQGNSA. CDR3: CASSSKGLAGGYREQYF. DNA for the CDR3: TGTGCCAGCAGCTCAAAGGGACTAGCGGGGGGATATCGCGAGCAGTACTTC.

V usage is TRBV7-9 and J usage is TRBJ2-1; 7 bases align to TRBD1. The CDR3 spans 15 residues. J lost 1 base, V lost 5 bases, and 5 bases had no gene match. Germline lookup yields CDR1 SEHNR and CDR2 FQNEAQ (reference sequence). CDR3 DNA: TGTGCCAGCAGCCGAGACAGGGATTCCTACAATGAGCAGTTCTTC. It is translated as CASSRDRDSYNEQFF.

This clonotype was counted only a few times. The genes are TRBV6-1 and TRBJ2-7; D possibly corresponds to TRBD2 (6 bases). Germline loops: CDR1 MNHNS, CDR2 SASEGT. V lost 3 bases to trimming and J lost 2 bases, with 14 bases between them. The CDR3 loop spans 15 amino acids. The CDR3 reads CASSDWGTDPYEQYF. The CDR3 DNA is TGTGCCAGCAGTGACTGGGGGACTGATCCCTACGAGCAGTACTTC.

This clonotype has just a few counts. The CDR3 sequence is CASRAALDMQETQYF. In DNA, the CDR3 is TGTGCCAGCAGAGCCGCGTTGGACATGCAGGAGACCCAGTACTTC. This rearrangement joins TRBV12-3 or TRBV12-4 to TRBJ2-5; TRBD1 might be the D (5 bases). V was cut by 6 bases and J by 5 bases, with 19 bases left in between. CDR3 length: 15 amino acids.

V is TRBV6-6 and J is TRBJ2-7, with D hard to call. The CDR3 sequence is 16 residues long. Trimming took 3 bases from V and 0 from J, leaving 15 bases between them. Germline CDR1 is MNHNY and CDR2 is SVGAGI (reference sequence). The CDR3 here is CASSYSPGENSYEQYF. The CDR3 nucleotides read TGTGCCAGCAGTTATTCCCCAGGCGAAAACTCCTACGAGCAGTACTTC.